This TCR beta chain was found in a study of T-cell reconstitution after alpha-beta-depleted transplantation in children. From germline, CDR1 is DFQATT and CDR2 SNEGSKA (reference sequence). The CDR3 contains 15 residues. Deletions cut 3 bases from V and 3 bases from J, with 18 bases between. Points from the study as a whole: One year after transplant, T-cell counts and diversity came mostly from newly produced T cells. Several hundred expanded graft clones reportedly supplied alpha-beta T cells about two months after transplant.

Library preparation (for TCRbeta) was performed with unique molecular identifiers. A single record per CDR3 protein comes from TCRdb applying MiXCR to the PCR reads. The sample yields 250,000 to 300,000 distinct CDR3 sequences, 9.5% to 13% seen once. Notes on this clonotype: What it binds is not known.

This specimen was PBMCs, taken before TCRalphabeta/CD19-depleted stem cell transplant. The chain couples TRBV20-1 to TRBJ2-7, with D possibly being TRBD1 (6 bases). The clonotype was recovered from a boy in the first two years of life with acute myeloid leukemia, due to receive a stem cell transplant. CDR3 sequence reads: CSARPVQGVSYEQYF. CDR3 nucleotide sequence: TGCAGTGCTAGGCCCGTACAGGGCGTAAGCTACGAGCAGTACTTC.